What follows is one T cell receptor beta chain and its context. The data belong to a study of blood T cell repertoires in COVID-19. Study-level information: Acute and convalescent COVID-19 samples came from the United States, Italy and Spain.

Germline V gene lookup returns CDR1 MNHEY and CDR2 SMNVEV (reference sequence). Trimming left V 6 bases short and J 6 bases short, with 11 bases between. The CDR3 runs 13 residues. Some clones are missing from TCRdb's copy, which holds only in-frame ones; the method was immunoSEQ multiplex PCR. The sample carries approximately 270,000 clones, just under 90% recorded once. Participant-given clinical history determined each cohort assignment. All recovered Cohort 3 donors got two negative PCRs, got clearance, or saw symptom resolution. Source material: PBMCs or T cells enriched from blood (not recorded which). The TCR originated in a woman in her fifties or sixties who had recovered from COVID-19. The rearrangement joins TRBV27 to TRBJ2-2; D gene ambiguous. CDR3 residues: CASSSGIPGELFF. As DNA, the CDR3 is TGTGCCAGCAGCAGTGGCATCCCCGGGGAGCTGTTTTTT.